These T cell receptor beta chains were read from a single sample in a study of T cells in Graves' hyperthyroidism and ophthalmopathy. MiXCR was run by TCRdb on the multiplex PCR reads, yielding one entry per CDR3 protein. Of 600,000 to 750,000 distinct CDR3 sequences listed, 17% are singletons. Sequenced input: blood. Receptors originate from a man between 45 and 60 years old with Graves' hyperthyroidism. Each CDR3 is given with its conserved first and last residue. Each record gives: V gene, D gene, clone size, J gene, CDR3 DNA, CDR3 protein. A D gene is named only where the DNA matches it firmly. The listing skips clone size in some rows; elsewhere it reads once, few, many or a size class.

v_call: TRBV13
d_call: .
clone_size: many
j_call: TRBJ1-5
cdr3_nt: TGTGCCAGCAGCCCAAGACAGGCTTTGGCCAATCAGCCCCAGCATTTT
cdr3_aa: CASSPRQALANQPQHF

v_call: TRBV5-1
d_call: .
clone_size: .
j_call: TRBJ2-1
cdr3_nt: TGCGCCAGCAGCCCAACGGCGAGGGACAATGAGCAGTTCTTC
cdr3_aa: CASSPTARDNEQFF

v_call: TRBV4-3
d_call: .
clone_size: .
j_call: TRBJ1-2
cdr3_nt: TGCGCCAGCAGCCAAGATTTTCCTGGAGAAGATGGCTACACCTTC
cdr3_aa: CASSQDFPGEDGYTF

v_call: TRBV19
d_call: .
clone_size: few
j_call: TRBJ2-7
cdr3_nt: TGTGCCAGTAGTGCCACAGGGGAGCAGTACTTC
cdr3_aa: CASSATGEQYF

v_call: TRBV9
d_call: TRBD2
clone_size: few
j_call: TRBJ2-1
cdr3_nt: TGTGCCAGCAGCGGGTCTCTAGCGGGAGGAAGTAATGAGCAGTTCTTC
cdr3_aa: CASSGSLAGGSNEQFF

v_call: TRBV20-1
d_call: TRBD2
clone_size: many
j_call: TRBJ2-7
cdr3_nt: TGCAGTGCTAGGGCCACTAGCGGTCCTTCCTACGAGCAGTACTTC
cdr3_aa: CSARATSGPSYEQYF

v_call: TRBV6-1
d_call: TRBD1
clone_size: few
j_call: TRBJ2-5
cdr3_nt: TGTGCCAGCAGGTCGACAGGGGAGGAGACCCAGTACTTC
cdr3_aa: CASRSTGEETQYF

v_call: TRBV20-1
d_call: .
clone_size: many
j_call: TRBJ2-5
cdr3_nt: TGCAGTGCTAGTAGGGGGACGGAGACCCAGTACTTC
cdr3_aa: CSASRGTETQYF

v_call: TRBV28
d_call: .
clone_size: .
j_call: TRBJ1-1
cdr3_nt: TGTGCCAGCAGTTTTGGTAATTTAGGCACTGAAGCTTTCTTT
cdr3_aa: CASSFGNLGTEAFF

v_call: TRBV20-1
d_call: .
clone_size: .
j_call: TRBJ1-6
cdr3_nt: TGCAGTGCCAGAGAAACCTATAATTCACCCCTCCACTTT
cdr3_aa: CSARETYNSPLHF

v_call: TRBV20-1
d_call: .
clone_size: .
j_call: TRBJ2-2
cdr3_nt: TGCAGTGCTAGAGATCAGGGCAGAGCGAACACCGGGGAGCTGTTTTTT
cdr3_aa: CSARDQGRANTGELFF

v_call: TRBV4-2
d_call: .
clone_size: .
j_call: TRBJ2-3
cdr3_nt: TGTGCCAGCAGCCAATCGAGCGGCTTCACAGATACGCAGTATTTT
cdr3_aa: CASSQSSGFTDTQYF

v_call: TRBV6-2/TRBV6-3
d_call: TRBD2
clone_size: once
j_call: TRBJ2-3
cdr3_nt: TGTGCCAGCACCGGACTAGCGGGTTCCACAGATACGCAGTATTTT
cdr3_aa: CASTGLAGSTDTQYF

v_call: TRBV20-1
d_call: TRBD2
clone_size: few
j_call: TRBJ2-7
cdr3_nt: TGCAGTGCTAGAGATCAGGCTAGCGGGAGGCTGTACGAGCAGTACTTC
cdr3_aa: CSARDQASGRLYEQYF

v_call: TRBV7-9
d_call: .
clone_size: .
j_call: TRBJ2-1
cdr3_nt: TGTGCCAGCAGCCCTAGGGGGGGGAATGAGCAGTTCTTC
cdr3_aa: CASSPRGGNEQFF

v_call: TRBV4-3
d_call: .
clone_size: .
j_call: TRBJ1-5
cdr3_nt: TGCGCCAGCAGCCAAGGTCCAGGGAATAGCAATCAGCCCCAGCATTTT
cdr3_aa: CASSQGPGNSNQPQHF

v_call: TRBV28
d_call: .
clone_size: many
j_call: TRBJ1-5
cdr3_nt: TGTGCCAGCAGTTTGCTGTGGGGCAATCAGCCCCAGCATTTT
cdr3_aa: CASSLLWGNQPQHF

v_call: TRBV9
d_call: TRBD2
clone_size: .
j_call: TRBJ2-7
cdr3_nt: TGTGCCAGCAGCGCGGGAGGGACTAGCGCGAGGGACGAGCAGTACTTC
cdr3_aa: CASSAGGTSARDEQYF